The 31 T cell receptor beta chains in this list originate from one sample, sequenced in a study of a mutant IDH1 vaccine in newly diagnosed glioma. Time point denoted: week 47, end of study. Topical imiquimod was applied with each vaccine dose, which held 300 ug of mutant IDH1 20-mer peptide. TCRdb keeps only in-frame clones here, not all; method: immunoSEQ multiplex PCR. In the table there are tens of thousands of clones, roughly 80% of which are singletons. No antigen is known for these receptors. The specimen was PBMCs, collected from a glioma patient whose treatment included an IDH1 peptide vaccine. These receptors were obtained from a woman aged 45-60 years with glioma.

V usage is TRBV19 and J usage is TRBJ1-5; 8 bases line up with TRBD1. The V gene end was trimmed by 1 base and the J gene end by 1 base; junction bases not matched to a gene: 12. The CDR3 totals 19 residues. In germline, CDR1 is LNHDA, CDR2 SQIVND (reference sequence). This CDR3 is CASSIGRGQGFRSNQPQHF. In DNA, the CDR3 is TGTGCCAGTAGTATAGGGCGTGGACAGGGATTTCGGAGCAATCAGCCCCAGCATTTT.

This clone appeared a few times. This sequence joins TRBV6-1 and TRBJ1-1, with 7 positions matching TRBD1. The germline gives CDR1 MNHNS, CDR2 SASEGT. There are 14 residues in the CDR3. V was clipped by 2 bases and J by 3 bases; unmatched bases: 3. CDR3 region: CASSETGADTEAFF. In DNA form, the CDR3 reads TGTGCCAGCAGTGAAACAGGGGCGGACACTGAAGCTTTCTTT.

The rearrangement uses TRBV4-3 and TRBJ2-1, with TRBD2 matching over 10 bases. Germline-derived CDR1 and CDR2 are LGHNA and YSLEER. V lost 0 bases and J lost 1; bases outside the gene matches: 9. The CDR3 covers 19 residues. The CDR3 is CASSQESGGAVGSYNEQFF. In nucleotides, the CDR3 is TGCGCCAGCAGCCAAGAGAGCGGGGGGGCAGTGGGGTCCTACAATGAGCAGTTCTTC.

This rearrangement joins TRBV6-1 to TRBJ1-1; D ambiguous. From germline, CDR1 is MNHNS and CDR2 SASEGT. With 1 base removed from V and 10 bases from J, the gap between germline ends came to 13 bases. There are 13 residues in the CDR3. The CDR3 is CASSEVDGLGAFF. The CDR3 DNA reads TGTGCCAGCAGTGAAGTTGATGGCTTAGGAGCTTTCTTT.

This clone was detected only once. The chain joins TRBV9 to TRBJ1-5; possible D gene TRBD1, 6 bases. This CDR3 is built from 22 residues. Germline V gene lookup returns CDR1 SGDLS and CDR2 YYNGEE. Between the trimmed V and J ends, which lost 0 bases and 1 base, there was a span of 29 bases. The CDR3 DNA sequence: TGTGCCAGCAGCGTAGTTCCCCCCGGGGGGGGCGTCCCTATATGGAGCAATCAGCCCCAGCATTTT. Encoded protein: CASSVVPPGGGVPIWSNQPQHF.

The chain uses TRBV6-5 and TRBJ1-6; 9 bases map to TRBD1. The CDR3 is 13 amino acids. Germline CDR1 is MNHEY and CDR2 is SVGAGI. V dropped 7 bases and J dropped 8; count of bases not matched to a gene: 3. The CDR3 spells CASTRTGDSPLHF. Here the CDR3 DNA reads TGTGCCAGCACTCGGACAGGGGATTCACCCCTCCACTTT.

The chain is built from TRBV4-1 and TRBJ1-1; no clear D. CDR1 is MGHRA, CDR2 YSYEKL, per germline. V was shortened by 5 bases and J by 1 base, with 11 bases between the two germline ends. This CDR3 contains 14 residues. As DNA, the CDR3 is TGCGCCAGCAGCGGTCTTAACAAGAACACTGAAGCTTTCTTT. It is translated as CASSGLNKNTEAFF.

J is TRBJ1-1 and V is TRBV5-6; maybe TRBD1 (6 bases). The ends were cut back, 1 base at V and 8 bases at J, with 12 bases in the middle. The CDR3 covers 13 residues. CDR1 is SGHDT, CDR2 YYEEEE, per germline. This chain's CDR3 is CASSLTRGQEAFF. The CDR3, as DNA: TGTGCCAGCAGCTTGACGCGGGGGCAGGAAGCTTTCTTT.

The genes are TRBV5-1 and TRBJ1-5, with 8 nucleotides matching TRBD1. With V trimmed by 3 bases and J by 3 bases, 5 bases remained unmatched. CDR3 length equals 15 residues. The germline V gene encodes CDR1 SGHRS and CDR2 YFSETQ. The CDR3 bases are TGCGCCAGCAGCTCAGGGACAGGCTTCAATCAGCCCCAGCATTTT. Its protein is CASSSGTGFNQPQHF. Filled out from reference TRBV5-1 and TRBJ1-5, the complete variable domain reads KAGVTQTPRYLIKTRGQQVTLSCSPISGHRSVSWYQQTPGQGLQFLFEYFSETQRNKGNFPGRFSGRQFSNSRSEMNVSTLELGDSALYLCASSSGTGFNQPQHFGDGTRLSIL.

V and J are TRBV5-4 and TRBJ1-5; D is perhaps TRBD1 (5 bases). Germline assignment: CDR1 SGHNT and CDR2 YYREEE (reference sequence). The CDR3 has 15 residues. V shed 0 bases and J shed 0 bases, with 7 bases lying between them. The CDR3 region is CASSLGGNSNQPQHF. DNA for the CDR3: TGTGCCAGCAGCTTGGGGGGCAATAGCAATCAGCCCCAGCATTTT.

The chain couples TRBV5-1 to TRBJ2-1; D may be TRBD1 or TRBD2 (5 bases each). Germline CDR1 is SGHRS and CDR2 is YFSETQ. The V end lost 0 bases, the J end lost 8 bases, and 12 bases lay between the germline ends. The CDR3 is made up of 14 amino acids. The CDR3 loop reads CASSLGRVGDEQFF. The CDR3 nucleotides read TGCGCCAGCAGCTTGGGGCGGGTAGGGGATGAGCAGTTCTTC.

The J gene is TRBJ1-5, the V gene TRBV9; D not certain. Per germline, CDR1 SGDLS and CDR2 YYNGEE. The V end was cut by 3 bases, the J end by 5 bases, with 15 bases between. This CDR3 region has 15 residues. CDR3: CASSAHDGDYQPQHF. The CDR3 nucleotides read TGTGCCAGCAGCGCCCACGATGGTGATTATCAGCCCCAGCATTTT.

The gene calls are TRBV29-1 and TRBJ1-2; D call uncertain. Germline V gives CDR1 SQVTM, CDR2 ANQGSEA. The CDR3 consists of 16 residues. Trimming stripped 2 bases from V and 3 bases from J, with 19 bases between. CDR3 sequence reads: CSVESTPGQLDYGYTF. Written as DNA, the CDR3 is TGCAGCGTTGAATCCACCCCAGGCCAGCTGGACTATGGCTACACCTTC.

J is TRBJ2-7 and V is TRBV7-2; either TRBD1 or TRBD2 may fit D (5 bases each). V was clipped by 5 bases and J by 0 bases, with 17 bases between them. Germline-derived CDR1 and CDR2 are SGHTA and FQGNSA. This CDR3 is 16 amino acids long. The CDR3 spells CASSHFGTLSSYEQYF. For the CDR3, the DNA is TGTGCCAGCAGCCACTTCGGGACCCTGAGCTCCTACGAGCAGTACTTC.

The rearrangement joins TRBV5-6 to TRBJ1-5; 11 bases agree with TRBD1. CDR1 is SGHDT, CDR2 YYEEEE, per germline. V trimming: 4 bases; J trimming: 5 bases; junction bases outside the gene matches: 8. The CDR3 consists of 16 residues. CDR3 sequence reads: CASSLGGQGVYQPQHF. The CDR3 nucleotides are TGTGCCAGCAGCCTCGGGGGACAGGGGGTCTATCAGCCCCAGCATTTT.

CDR3 sequence: CASSPRLTGARTDTQYF. The CDR3 DNA follows: TGTGCCAGCAGCCCTCGCCTAACAGGGGCCCGCACAGATACGCAGTATTTT. V gene TRBV5-6 combines with J gene TRBJ2-3; 7 nucleotides line up with TRBD1. Losses at the gene ends were 4 bases for V and 1 base for J; bases not matched to a gene: 12. Germline values: CDR1 SGHDT, CDR2 YYEEEE. The CDR3 has 17 amino acids.

The V and J genes are TRBV6-1 and TRBJ1-1; D gene unclear. The CDR3 runs to 12 residues. V lost 4 bases to trimming and J lost 5 bases, with 8 bases between them. Germline values: CDR1 MNHNS, CDR2 SASEGT. The CDR3 nucleotides read TGTGCCAGCAGTGCCGGCGGAACTGAAGCTTTCTTT. Its translation: CASSAGGTEAFF.

This chain uses TRBV5-6 with TRBJ2-7; D gene ambiguous. The CDR3 loop spans 14 amino acids. Germline CDR1 SGHDT, CDR2 YYEEEE. The ends were cut back, 3 bases at V and 1 base at J, with 11 bases in the middle. The CDR3 DNA reads as TGTGCCAGCAGCTCGTGGGATGGGTCCTACGAGCAGTACTTC. This sequence encodes CASSSWDGSYEQYF.

This sequence joins TRBV10-3 and TRBJ2-2; TRBD1 agrees at 9 bases. J gave up 4 bases and V 0 bases, and 3 bases lay outside the gene matches. The CDR3 consists of 16 residues. CDR1 and CDR2 (germline): ENHRY, SYGVKD. The DNA for the CDR3 is TGTGCCATCAGTGAGTCTAGGACAGGGGTCACCGGGGAGCTGTTTTTT. This gives the protein CAISESRTGVTGELFF.

The chain uses TRBV30 and TRBJ2-1; D gene uncertain. The CDR3 contains 13 residues. V gave up 0 bases and J gave up 5 bases, with 8 bases separating them. Germline values: CDR1 GTSNPN, CDR2 SVGIG (reference sequence). The CDR3 DNA follows: TGTGCCTGGAGTGTTCGTATCCACAATGAGCAGTTCTTC. Its translation: CAWSVRIHNEQFF. The complete variable domain, with remaining parts taken from reference TRBV30 and TRBJ2-1, reads SQTIHQWPATLVQPVGSPLSLECTVEGTSNPNLYWYRQAAGRGLQLLFYSVGIGQISSEVPQNLSASRPQDRQFILSSKKLLLSDSGFYLCAWSVRIHNEQFFGPGTRLTVL.

This clone has just one count. V gene TRBV27 combines with J gene TRBJ2-6; no definite D call. V was clipped by 6 bases and J by 2 bases, with 20 bases between them. The CDR3 covers 18 residues. Germline V gene data show CDR1 as MNHEY and CDR2 as SMNVEV (reference sequence). CDR3 in amino acids: CASSTYSFSSTGANVLTF. CDR3 sequence (DNA): TGTGCCAGCAGCACGTATAGCTTTTCGTCCACTGGGGCCAACGTCCTGACTTTC.

This chain uses TRBV6-4 with TRBJ2-2; no firm D call. The V gene's germline CDR1 is MRHNA and CDR2 SNTAGT. The CDR3 runs to 16 residues. V lost 2 bases and J 2 bases, leaving 12 bases between the germline ends. For the CDR3, the DNA is TGTGCCAGCAGTGACAGCTGGCAGACCAACACCGGGGAGCTGTTTTTT. Translating gives CASSDSWQTNTGELFF.

The chain links TRBV19 to TRBJ2-5; D is possibly TRBD2 (7 bases). This CDR3 is built from 13 residues. Germline loops: CDR1 LNHDA, CDR2 SQIVND (reference sequence). Trimming took 5 bases from V and 5 from J, leaving 12 bases between them. The CDR3 nucleotides are TGTGCCAGTAGTGAGGGGGGGAGGGAGACCCAGTACTTC. This codes for CASSEGGRETQYF.

This rearrangement joins TRBV15 to TRBJ2-5; D is unresolved. V dropped 0 bases and J dropped 0 bases, with 5 bases sitting between them. CDR1 and CDR2 from the germline V gene are LNHNV and YYDKDF (reference sequence). The CDR3 has 14 residues. As DNA, the CDR3 is TGTGCCACCAGCAGAGATCTGAACCAAGAGACCCAGTACTTC. It yields the protein CATSRDLNQETQYF.

Only one count was recorded for this clone. This sequence joins TRBV9 and TRBJ1-1; the D is unclear. Trimming stripped 3 bases from V and 5 bases from J, with 11 bases between. CDR1 and CDR2 (germline): SGDLS, YYNGEE. There are 13 residues in the CDR3. CDR3 nucleotide sequence: TGTGCCAGCAGCGCCGGACGGGGAACTGAAGCTTTCTTT. This codes for CASSAGRGTEAFF.

The V gene is TRBV6-6, the J gene TRBJ1-5; D uncertain. Germline CDR1 and CDR2: MNHNY and SVGAGI (reference sequence). This CDR3 spans 14 amino acids. Trimming took 8 bases from V and 0 from J, leaving 11 bases between them. The chain's CDR3 is CASRGPHSNQPQHF. CDR3 bases: TGTGCCAGCCGAGGTCCGCATAGCAATCAGCCCCAGCATTTT.

The chain joins TRBV6-1 to TRBJ2-3; D remains unclear. The CDR3 covers 13 residues. The germline V gene encodes CDR1 MNHNS and CDR2 SASEGT. Deletions cut 8 bases from V and 2 bases from J, with 11 bases between. CDR3 loop: CASLRTTTDTQYF. In DNA, the CDR3 is TGTGCCAGCCTGCGGACCACCACAGATACGCAGTATTTT.

This rearrangement joins TRBV10-2 to TRBJ2-7; D gene uncertain. Germline assignment: CDR1 WSHSY and CDR2 SAAADI. The CDR3 extends over 11 amino acids. V was clipped by 5 bases and J by 4 bases, with 6 bases between them. The CDR3 sequence is CASSPLYEQYF. The CDR3 DNA reads as TGCGCCAGCAGTCCCCTGTACGAGCAGTACTTC.

This clone is a singleton in its sample. The gene calls are TRBV21-1 and TRBJ1-4; the table's TRBD1 call for D was not verified on the DNA. TRBV21-1 is a pseudogene locus. CDR3 length: 18 residues. CDR3 coding DNA: TGTGCCAGCAGCAACTGGGACAGGGTAAGACAGGAGAACGAAAAACTGTTTTTT. Amino acids: CASSNWDRVRQENEKLFF.

The gene calls are TRBV7-8 and TRBJ1-3; no clear D gene. The CDR3 totals 16 residues. Germline V lookup: CDR1 SGHVS, CDR2 FQNEAQ. Trimming took 5 bases from V and 1 from J, leaving 15 bases between them. CDR3 sequence reads: CASSPRQIASGNTIYF. In DNA form, the CDR3 reads TGTGCCAGCAGCCCGCGCCAAATTGCTTCTGGAAACACCATATATTTT. The full variable domain, completed using reference TRBV7-8 and TRBJ1-3, is GAGVSQSPRYKVAKRGQDVALRCDPISGHVSLFWYQQALGQGPEFLTYFQNEAQLDKSGLPSDRFFAERPEGSVSTLKIQRTQQEDSAVYLCASSPRQIASGNTIYFGEGSWLTVV.

V usage is TRBV28 and J usage is TRBJ2-7, with 8 positions matching TRBD1. CDR1 is MDHEN, CDR2 SYDVKM, per germline. The CDR3 loop spans 14 amino acids. Losses at the gene ends were 4 bases for V and 3 bases for J; bases not matched to a gene: 5. CDR3 nucleotide sequence: TGTGCCAGCAGTTCCGGGACAGGTTTCTACGAGCAGTACTTC. Its translation is CASSSGTGFYEQYF.